This TCR beta chain was sequenced in a study of cytomegalovirus exposure and HLA in healthy donors. Study details: Roughly 180 million T cells yielded 117 million unique TCR beta sequences in earlier analysis. The Caucasian-associated ancestry cluster held 65% to 85% of over 350 genotyped donors. Study-wide findings and caveats: For TCR beta chains, V- and J-gene trimming was later linked to a missense DCLRE1C variant.

This clone was seen just once. What it binds is not known. Germline V gene data show CDR1 as MNHEY and CDR2 as SVGAGI. This CDR3 is built from 14 residues. Deletions cut 7 bases from V and 3 bases from J, with 16 bases between. The PCR made use of 60 Vbeta and 13 Jbeta primers. Assay: immunoSEQ multiplex PCR; the TCRdb copy retains only in-frame clones and omits some. The sample includes 150,000 to 200,000 clones, around four fifths of them seen just once. The TCR sequence derives from a male donor in good health and CMV-seropositive. The sequencing input was PBMCs. V usage is TRBV6-5 and J usage is TRBJ2-7; D remains ambiguous. The CDR3 region has the DNA TGTGCCAGCACCGAAGGTGGCGGTATCTACGAGCAGTACTTC. Protein sequence: CASTEGGGIYEQYF.